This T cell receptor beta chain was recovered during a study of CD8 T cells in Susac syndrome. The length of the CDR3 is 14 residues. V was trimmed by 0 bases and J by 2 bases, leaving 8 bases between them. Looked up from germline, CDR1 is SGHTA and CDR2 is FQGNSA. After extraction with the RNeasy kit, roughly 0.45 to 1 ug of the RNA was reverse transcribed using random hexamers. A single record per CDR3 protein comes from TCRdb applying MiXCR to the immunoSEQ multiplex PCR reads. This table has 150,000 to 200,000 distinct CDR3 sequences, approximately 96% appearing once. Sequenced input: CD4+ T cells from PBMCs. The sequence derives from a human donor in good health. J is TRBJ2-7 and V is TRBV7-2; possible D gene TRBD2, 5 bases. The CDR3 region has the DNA TGTGCCAGCAGCTTAGCAGGCGGGCCCTACGAGCAGTACTTC. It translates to CASSLAGGPYEQYF.